A selection of T cell receptor beta chains follows, all from one sample in a study of T cells in Graves' hyperthyroidism and ophthalmopathy. From the multiplex PCR reads, TCRdb called clonotypes with MiXCR, one entry per CDR3 protein. The table shows about 420,000 distinct CDR3 sequences, with roughly 13% occurring only once. The material sequenced was blood. The source of these receptors is a woman under 30 with Graves' hyperthyroidism. The CDR3 runs from the conserved cysteine through the conserved F or W.

J gene,V gene,CDR3 protein
TRBJ2-5,TRBV7-2,CASSLAHTAETQYF
TRBJ2-2,TRBV12-3/TRBV12-4,CATGTSGSLSTGELFF
TRBJ2-7,TRBV11-2,CASSPRMLTSYEQYF
TRBJ2-2,TRBV24-1,CATSGSGNTGELFF
TRBJ2-6,TRBV9,CASSAGPGGSGANVLTF
TRBJ1-4,TRBV18,CASSPGRLRTNEKLFF
TRBJ1-6,TRBV28,CASRGGGTGPYPLHF
TRBJ2-7,TRBV20-1,CSARGRRGTYEQYF
TRBJ2-1,TRBV5-1,CASSSDSRGEQFF
TRBJ1-5,TRBV4-2,CASSQDTSNQPQHF
TRBJ2-7,TRBV5-1,CASSLTQDYEQYF
TRBJ1-1,TRBV5-6,CASSFTQGDTEAFF
TRBJ2-5,TRBV12-3/TRBV12-4,CASSLYSSGQETQYF
TRBJ1-4,TRBV7-6,CASSLWTLGQGGEKLFF
TRBJ2-5,TRBV12-3/TRBV12-4,CASRPGVGQETQYF
TRBJ2-7,TRBV27,CASTREWGRGMYEQYF
TRBJ2-1,TRBV28,CASSPLIRGNRYNEQFF
TRBJ1-4,TRBV30,CAWSAQLELFF
TRBJ2-7,TRBV5-1,CASSSGDRGSSYEQYF
TRBJ1-1,TRBV4-2,CASSLTRQGNTEAFF
TRBJ1-2,TRBV19,CASSIPVRGHSDYTF
TRBJ1-1,TRBV9,CASSVEPGSDTEAFF
TRBJ1-5,TRBV24-1,CATSSTGFNQPQHF
TRBJ1-6,TRBV6-2/TRBV6-3,CASRQGRNSPLHF
TRBJ1-1,TRBV5-8,CASSLGGRRYTEAFF
TRBJ2-1,TRBV12-3/TRBV12-4,CASSPGLANNEQFF
TRBJ1-4,TRBV27,CASSSGTGFLKLFF
TRBJ2-3,TRBV7-9,CASSPGTGLTDTQYF
TRBJ1-5,TRBV25-1,CASSARTDSNQPQHF
TRBJ1-4,TRBV19,CASSRMPGEKLFF
TRBJ2-1,TRBV20-1,CSAPKPGLAGGKLYNEQFF
TRBJ1-3,TRBV4-2,CASSQRDRTNAGNTIYF
TRBJ2-7,TRBV30,CAWNWGSAHEQYF
TRBJ2-7,TRBV11-2,CASSHGHRKTYEQYF
TRBJ1-2,TRBV19,CASSIKHRLDYGYTF
TRBJ2-7,TRBV13,CASSLGGTQTVGYEQYF
TRBJ2-3,TRBV20-1,CSASSVAWGTDTQYF
TRBJ2-7,TRBV10-1,CASSEQGWGEQYF
TRBJ1-2,TRBV25-1,CASRSGPTDGYTF
TRBJ1-5,TRBV24-1,CATSGLRDRGNQPQHF
TRBJ2-1,TRBV5-1,CASSLDPVISYNEQFF
TRBJ1-5,TRBV20-1,CSAREGGAEHQPQHF
TRBJ2-7,TRBV6-2/TRBV6-3,CASSYETGRSYEQYF
TRBJ1-1,TRBV28,CASSPPGHGNTEAFF
TRBJ2-7,TRBV6-2/TRBV6-3,CASRQRQGDFYEQYF
TRBJ2-1,TRBV27,CASSLSTSASYNEQFF
TRBJ1-5,TRBV20-1,CSARIREGQPQHF
TRBJ2-7,TRBV9,CASSVVPAGLYEQYF
TRBJ2-2,TRBV5-1,CASSPGQSTGELFF
TRBJ2-2,TRBV6-1,CASSGQRGNTGELFF
TRBJ2-1,TRBV20-1,CSARADPSGLAGNHYNEQFF
TRBJ2-1,TRBV7-6,CASSPGGSSLYNEQFF
TRBJ1-2,TRBV29-1,CSVERDLYGYTF
TRBJ2-5,TRBV6-1,CASSELGPQETQYF
TRBJ2-3,TRBV5-1,CASSSPSGTGPTDTQYF